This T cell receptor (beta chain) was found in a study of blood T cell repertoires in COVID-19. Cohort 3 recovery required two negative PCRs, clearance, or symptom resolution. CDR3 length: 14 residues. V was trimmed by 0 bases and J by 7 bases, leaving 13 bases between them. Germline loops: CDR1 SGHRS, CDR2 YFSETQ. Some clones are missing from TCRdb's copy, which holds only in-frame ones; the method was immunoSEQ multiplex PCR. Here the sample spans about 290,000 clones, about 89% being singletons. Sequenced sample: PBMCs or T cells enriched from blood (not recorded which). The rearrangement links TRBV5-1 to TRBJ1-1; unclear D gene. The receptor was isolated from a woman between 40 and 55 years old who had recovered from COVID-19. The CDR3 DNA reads TGCGCCAGCAGCTTGGCCGGCAGAGGACTTGAAGCTTTCTTT. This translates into CASSLAGRGLEAFF.